A selection of T cell receptor beta chains follows, all from one sample in a study of T cell responses to AZD1222 COVID-19 vaccine. Sequencing was performed with immunoSEQ multiplex PCR; in TCRdb, only in-frame clones are kept and a portion is missing. The repertoire holds 45,000 to 60,000 clones, with around 92% as singletons. The sample consisted of peripheral blood, taken on day 0 of AZD1222 vaccination. These receptors were collected from an adult in good health. Both conserved end residues are trimmed from each CDR3. Clone size is shown for a subset of rows, as once, few, many or a class of expanded clone.

V gene	clone size	J gene	CDR3 protein
TRBV2	-	TRBJ1-2	ASSSDQGAYGYT
TRBV5-1	-	TRBJ2-3	ASSLDRLPE
TRBV2	-	TRBJ1-2	ASGRELNYGYT
TRBV10-3	few	TRBJ1-5	AISESPSGAGMPQH
TRBV19	-	TRBJ2-7	ASSRQGAVYEQY
TRBV19	-	TRBJ1-6	ASSDRQYNSPLH
TRBV18	-	TRBJ2-1	ASSPRLERGEQF
TRBV6-5	-	TRBJ2-3	ASSYGASTDTQY
TRBV4-1	-	TRBJ1-6	ASSQEDRGHSPLH
TRBV27	-	TRBJ1-5	ASRGGMNQPQH
TRBV18	-	TRBJ2-1	ASSEVGAGPYNEQF
TRBV7-3	-	TRBJ2-7	ASSFDSRAEQY
TRBV30	-	TRBJ1-3	AWGTAYGNTIY
TRBV7-2	once	TRBJ1-1	ASRRTMNTEAF
TRBV29-1	-	TRBJ2-5	SVGTVETQY
TRBV12-3/TRBV12-4	-	TRBJ1-2	AILGKLDYGYT
TRBV7-3	-	TRBJ2-3	ASSRAAGGLDTQY
TRBV28	-	TRBJ1-1	ASRLTSQNTEAF
TRBV5-1	-	TRBJ1-4	ASSLNGGSIDEKLF
TRBV10-1	-	TRBJ2-7	ASSVDRAPYEQY
TRBV6-5	-	TRBJ1-6	ASSYGWAQASPLH
TRBV28	-	TRBJ1-2	ASSFRSNNPNYGYT
TRBV24-1	-	TRBJ2-5	ATSGSAQETQY
TRBV10-1	-	TRBJ1-1	ASSASGLSSSGTEAF
TRBV6-5	-	TRBJ2-7	ASQTSWSSYEQY
TRBV30	-	TRBJ1-2	AWSGTGKNYGYT
TRBV6-1	once	TRBJ2-1	ASSERRVNEQF
TRBV28	once	TRBJ1-5	ASSLMGQGGGQPQH
TRBV14	once	TRBJ1-5	ASSQDRYSNQPQH
TRBV29-1	-	TRBJ2-5	SVVGGGETQY
TRBV5-1	-	TRBJ1-2	ASSLGTGALIIHGYT
TRBV4-1	-	TRBJ1-4	ASKANRDGESTNEKLF
TRBV3-1/TRBV3-2	-	TRBJ1-6	ASSQTGTGNSPLH
TRBV6-2/TRBV6-3	-	TRBJ1-2	ASSWGLTARDGSKT
TRBV6-5	-	TRBJ2-6	ASRSPSGANVLT
TRBV6-5	-	TRBJ1-5	ASDGDLNQPQH
TRBV24-1	-	TRBJ2-2	ATSEFGGSGELF
TRBV27	-	TRBJ1-6	ASSSTPWRANSPLH
TRBV27	once	TRBJ2-1	ASSLQGWSYNEQF
TRBV6-2/TRBV6-3	few	TRBJ1-5	ASSRTDNQPQH
TRBV6-5	-	TRBJ1-1	ASSYSPGGDTEAF
TRBV10-1	-	TRBJ1-3	ASSKGAGNTIY